This TCR beta chain stems from a study of monozygotic twins with inflammatory bowel disease. Input per TCR library consisted of 3500 ng of total RNA. TCRdb reanalyzed the 5' RACE reads and collapses them to one entry per CDR3 protein, without DNA. The table counts just over 300,000 distinct CDR3 sequences; more than 4.5% lies in the top ten. Collection of an approximately 2.6 ml blood sample took place per donor. From germline, CDR1 is SGHRS and CDR2 YFSETQ. This CDR3 comprises 16 residues. The clonotype comes from a human donor with ulcerative colitis or Crohn's disease, or a healthy co-twin of an affected twin (not recorded which). Specimen: blood. The V and J genes are TRBV5-1 and TRBJ2-3; TCRdb lists TRBD1, though no DNA is available to test this call. The chain's CDR3 is CASSDVVLFSTDTQYF.